One sample yielded the 8 T cell receptor beta chains listed below, sequenced in a study of blood T cells in healthy people across ages. PCR was performed a second time for about 6 to 12 cycles using a sample-barcoded 5' primer and a J-beta primer mix. One entry per CDR3 protein, called by TCRdb with MiXCR from the 5' RACE reads. The sample contains just under 750,000 distinct CDR3 sequences, about a fifth of which appear only once. The sequenced sample was blood. These receptors all come from a man in his 70s in good health.

This clonotype was detected a few times. The chain recombines TRBV18 with TRBJ1-6, with D possibly matching TRBD1 (5 bases). V was trimmed by 2 bases and J by 4 bases, leaving 6 bases between them. The germline V gene encodes CDR1 KGHSH and CDR2 LQKENI. This CDR3 comprises 14 residues. The CDR3 DNA reads TGTGCCAGCTCACCAGGGGGATATAATTCACCCCTCCACTTT. Its protein is CASSPGGYNSPLHF.

The chain links TRBV27 to TRBJ1-4; D is perhaps TRBD1 (6 bases). The length of the CDR3 is 15 residues. Germline CDR1 is MNHEY and CDR2 is SMNVEV (reference sequence). Trimming took 6 bases from V and 0 from J, leaving 11 bases between them. CDR3 in amino acids: CASRTGTATNEKLFF. CDR3 bases: TGTGCCAGCAGAACAGGGACGGCAACTAATGAAAAACTGTTTTTT.

The chain links TRBV18 to TRBJ2-1; 9 nucleotides line up with TRBD2. The trim removed 1 base at V and 0 bases at J, leaving 1 base unmatched. Germline V CDR1 and CDR2: KGHSH, LQKENI. This CDR3 has 16 amino acids. The CDR3 protein is CASSPLSGGSYNEQFF. The CDR3 bases are TGTGCCAGCTCACCACTTAGCGGGGGCTCCTACAATGAGCAGTTCTTC.

In regard to this clonotype: Its ends do not fully match the called genes, so a read error is possible. J is TRBJ2-5 and V is TRBV29-1, with 8 bases fitting TRBD2. Germline V gives CDR1 SQVTM, CDR2 ANQGSEA. The CDR3 extends over 15 amino acids. CDR3 loop: CSVGVSGIGVNERFF. The CDR3 coding sequence is TGCAGCGTTGGGGTTAGCGGGATTGGTGTAAATGAGCGGTTCTTC.

There are a few counts of this clonotype. CDR3 region: CASSYDLTDAQYF. The CDR3, as DNA: TGTGCCAGCAGTTACGATCTTACGGATGCGCAGTATTTT. The rearrangement joins TRBV6-5 to TRBJ2-3; D not resolved. V lost 2 bases and J 10 bases, leaving 13 bases between the germline ends. The CDR3 totals 13 residues. Germline loops: CDR1 MNHEY, CDR2 SVGAGI.

Ten or more counts support this clonotype. The chain carries TRBV7-8 and TRBJ2-3; tentatively, D is TRBD1 (5 bases). Trimming shortened V by 2 bases and J by 2 bases, and 8 bases separated the two germline ends. CDR1 is SGHVS, CDR2 FQNEAQ, per germline. This CDR3 is 14 amino acids long. DNA of the CDR3: TGTGCCAGCAGCTTACGCAGGGTCACAGATACGCAGTATTTT. The encoded protein is CASSLRRVTDTQYF. Using reference TRBV7-8 and TRBJ2-3 for the parts outside the CDR3, the full variable domain is GAGVSQSPRYKVAKRGQDVALRCDPISGHVSLFWYQQALGQGPEFLTYFQNEAQLDKSGLPSDRFFAERPEGSVSTLKIQRTQQEDSAVYLCASSLRRVTDTQYFGPGTRLTVL.

This clonotype was counted only a few times. The V gene is TRBV11-2, the J gene TRBJ2-7, with 8 bases fitting TRBD1. In germline, CDR1 is SGHAT, CDR2 FQNNGV. V gave up 5 bases and J gave up 2 bases; unmatched junction bases: 11. The CDR3 is made up of 16 amino acids. The chain's CDR3 is CASSPLTGVVPYEQYF. In DNA, the CDR3 is TGTGCCAGCAGCCCTTTGACAGGGGTGGTCCCCTACGAGCAGTACTTC.

This clonotype was seen ten or more times. J is TRBJ2-1 and V is TRBV20-1; 7 bases match TRBD1. This CDR3 is built from 15 residues. The V segment lost 6 bases and the J segment 7 bases; nucleotides outside the gene matches: 15. Germline CDR1 DFQATT, CDR2 SNEGSKA (reference sequence). The CDR3 reads CSANSIQGHWNEQFF. The DNA for the CDR3 is TGCAGTGCCAATTCGATACAGGGGCACTGGAATGAGCAGTTCTTC.